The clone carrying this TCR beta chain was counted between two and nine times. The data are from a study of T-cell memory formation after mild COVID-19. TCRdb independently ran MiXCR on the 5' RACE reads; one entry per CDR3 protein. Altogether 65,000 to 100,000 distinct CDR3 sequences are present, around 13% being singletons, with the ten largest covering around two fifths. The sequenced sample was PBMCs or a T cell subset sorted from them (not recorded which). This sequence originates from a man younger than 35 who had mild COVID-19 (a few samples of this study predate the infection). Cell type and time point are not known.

CDR3 nucleotides: TGTGCCACCAGCAGCCAATACTCAGGGGGGACTGAGGTCCTGACTTTC. Translation: CATSSQYSGGTEVLTF. V gene TRBV15 combines with J gene TRBJ2-6, with D possibly being TRBD1 (7 bases). The CDR3 has 16 residues. Germline V lookup: CDR1 LNHNV, CDR2 YYDKDF (reference sequence). V gave up 3 bases and J gave up 13 bases, with 22 bases separating them. The complete variable domain, with remaining parts taken from reference TRBV15 and TRBJ2-6, reads DAMVIQNPRYQVTQFGKPVTLSCSQTLNHNVMYWYQQKSSQAPKLLFHYYDKDFNNEADTPDNFQSRRPNTSFCFLDIRSPGLGDTAMYLCATSSQYSGGTEVLTFGAGSRLTVL.